What follows are 30 T cell receptor beta chains derived from one specimen sequenced in a study of blood T cell repertoires in COVID-19 (dated by TCRdb to between 2020 and 2021). Receptor amplification or capture employed the immunoSEQ multiplex PCR assay. Sourced from immuneACCESS, this table was stored by TCRdb with only in-frame sequences that have V and J called. A share of the clones is absent; for the studies checked, an unresolved V gene accounts for under half, and the remainder has no known explanation. A total of over 200,000 clones appear in this sample, roughly 84% of them only once. The ten largest clonotypes hold 4% to 5.5% of the sample. The material sequenced was peripheral blood. All receptors derive from a man between 50 and 59 years old with active or convalescent COVID-19.

This chain joins TRBV24-1 and TRBJ1-2; 7 nucleotides line up with TRBD1. The CDR3 runs to 13 residues. The germline CDR1 and CDR2 sequences are KGHDR and SFDVKD. J lost 7 bases, V lost 4 bases, and 5 bases had no gene match. The CDR3 here is CATSEPTGVGYTF. The CDR3 DNA sequence: TGTGCCACCAGTGAACCCACAGGGGTTGGCTACACCTTC.

The chain is built from TRBV18 and TRBJ1-1, with D maybe TRBD1 (6 bases). In germline, CDR1 is KGHSH, CDR2 LQKENI. The CDR3 totals 13 residues. V lost 4 bases, J lost 8 bases, and 14 bases lay in between. The CDR3 bases are TGTGCCAGCTCACTCAAACAGGGTGAAGAAGCTTTCTTT. Residues: CASSLKQGEEAFF.

The chain is built from TRBV28 and TRBJ2-6; perhaps TRBD1 as D (5 bases). V was clipped by 1 base and J by 1 base, with 8 bases between them. The CDR3 totals 16 residues. CDR1 MDHEN and CDR2 SYDVKM come from the germline V gene. Here the CDR3 reads CASSLFSGSGANVLTF. CDR3 DNA sequence: TGTGCCAGCAGTTTATTTTCAGGGTCTGGGGCCAACGTCCTGACTTTC.

This sequence joins TRBV5-1 and TRBJ2-1; possible D gene TRBD2, 7 bases. This CDR3 has 15 residues. Trimming took 7 bases from V and 0 from J, leaving 14 bases between them. Germline V gives CDR1 SGHRS, CDR2 YFSETQ. The CDR3 loop reads CASASGGPSYNEQFF. The CDR3 DNA reads as TGCGCCAGCGCTTCGGGGGGCCCCTCCTACAATGAGCAGTTCTTC. The entire variable domain, with the rest obtained from reference TRBV5-1 and TRBJ2-1, is as follows: KAGVTQTPRYLIKTRGQQVTLSCSPISGHRSVSWYQQTPGQGLQFLFEYFSETQRNKGNFPGRFSGRQFSNSRSEMNVSTLELGDSALYLCASASGGPSYNEQFFGPGTRLTVL.

The rearrangement links TRBV19 to TRBJ2-7, with TRBD2 identical over 9 bases. With V trimmed by 1 base and J by 3 bases, 4 bases remained unmatched. This CDR3 has 15 amino acids. From germline, CDR1 is LNHDA and CDR2 SQIVND (reference sequence). CDR3 DNA: TGTGCCAGTAGTATAGGCGAAGCGGGGGGCTACGAGCAGTACTTC. This gives the protein CASSIGEAGGYEQYF.

The chain recombines TRBV5-1 with TRBJ2-2; TRBD1 might be the D (5 bases). Germline V gives CDR1 SGHRS, CDR2 YFSETQ. V was clipped by 2 bases and J by 0 bases, with 8 bases between them. There are 15 residues in the CDR3. CDR3 in amino acids: CASSFRVANTGELFF. The CDR3 nucleotides are TGCGCCAGCAGCTTCAGGGTTGCGAACACCGGGGAGCTGTTTTTT.

V and J are TRBV3-1 (or the pseudogene TRBV3-2) and TRBJ1-3; D unresolved. The CDR3 consists of 12 residues. Deletions cut 6 bases from V and 4 bases from J, with 7 bases between. Germline CDR1 LGHDT, CDR2 YNNKEL (reference sequence). CDR3: CASRESGNTIYF. The CDR3 nucleotides read TGTGCCAGCAGAGAGTCCGGAAACACCATATATTTT.

This clone appeared a few times. This chain joins TRBV19 and TRBJ1-5; 9 nucleotides agree with TRBD1. This CDR3 contains 15 residues. V lost 6 bases, J lost 4 bases, and 7 bases stayed unmatched. CDR1 LNHDA and CDR2 SQIVND come from the germline V gene (reference sequence). CDR3 loop: CASREGQGFNQPQHF. Here the CDR3 DNA reads TGTGCCAGTAGAGAGGGACAGGGTTTTAATCAGCCCCAGCATTTT.

The chain couples TRBV10-3 to TRBJ1-2; 7 bases match TRBD1. In germline, CDR1 is ENHRY, CDR2 SYGVKD. V lost 8 bases to trimming and J lost 3 bases; unmatched junction nucleotides: 3. This CDR3 has 12 amino acids. As DNA, the CDR3 is TGTGCCATCGAGCAGGGGGACTATGGCTACACCTTC. The encoded protein is CAIEQGDYGYTF.

The rearrangement links TRBV2 to TRBJ2-7, with 7 nucleotides matching TRBD1. Germline loops: CDR1 SNHLY, CDR2 FYNNEI. The junction had 15 bases not matched to a gene; V was cut back by 3 bases and J by 7 bases. The length of the CDR3 is 16 residues. The CDR3 spells CASSDGTAYTPLEQYF. For the CDR3, the DNA is TGTGCCAGCAGTGACGGGACAGCTTATACCCCCCTGGAGCAGTACTTC. Full variable domain (rest looked up from reference TRBV2 and TRBJ2-7): EPEVTQTPSHQVTQMGQEVILRCVPISNHLYFYWYRQILGQKVEFLVSFYNNEISEKSEIFDDQFSVERPDGSNFTLKIRSTKLEDSAMYFCASSDGTAYTPLEQYFGPGTRLTVT.

The chain's CDR3 is CASSAGTAFNTEAFF. Written as DNA, the CDR3 is TGTGCCAGCAGCGCGGGGACAGCCTTTAACACTGAAGCTTTCTTT. This chain connects TRBV9 to TRBJ1-1; 7 bases are a match to TRBD1. Trimming took 3 bases from V and 2 from J; bases not matched to a gene: 7. Germline lookup yields CDR1 SGDLS and CDR2 YYNGEE. The CDR3 is made up of 15 amino acids.

This sequence joins TRBV19 and TRBJ2-5, with 7 positions matching TRBD2. The CDR3 totals 15 residues. Germline V gene data show CDR1 as LNHDA and CDR2 as SQIVND (reference sequence). J lost 2 bases, V lost 3 bases, and 6 bases had no gene match. The CDR3 is CASSMPWGGQETQYF. The CDR3 DNA is TGTGCCAGTAGTATGCCCTGGGGGGGTCAAGAGACCCAGTACTTC.

The chain carries TRBV5-1 and TRBJ2-3; 12 bases map to TRBD2. Looked up from germline, CDR1 is SGHRS and CDR2 is YFSETQ. The CDR3 contains 15 residues. J gave up 2 bases and V 7 bases, and 5 bases lay outside the gene matches. The CDR3 is CASRLAGENTDTQYF. CDR3 in DNA: TGCGCCAGCCGACTAGCGGGGGAAAACACAGATACGCAGTATTTT.

V gene TRBV5-1 combines with J gene TRBJ2-2; 8 bases align to TRBD2. The CDR3 totals 17 residues. Germline V gene sequence: CDR1 SGHRS, CDR2 YFSETQ. Trimming took 1 base from V and 0 from J; bases not matched to a gene: 5. Written as DNA, the CDR3 is TGCGCCAGCAGCTTGTTTGGTAGCGGGACGAACACCGGGGAGCTGTTTTTT. This codes for CASSLFGSGTNTGELFF.

This chain links TRBV28 with TRBJ1-6; no definite D call. Between the trimmed V and J ends, which lost 3 bases and 6 bases, there was a span of 9 bases. Germline V gene data show CDR1 as MDHEN and CDR2 as SYDVKM. The CDR3 contains 14 residues. The DNA for the CDR3 is TGTGCCAGCAGTTTCGGGGAACGTAATTCACCCCTCCACTTT. Its translation is CASSFGERNSPLHF.

This clone was detected a few times. The chain combines TRBV29-1 with TRBJ2-1; D may be TRBD1 (6 bases). Germline lookup yields CDR1 SQVTM and CDR2 ANQGSEA. Trimming stripped 6 bases from V and 0 bases from J, with 12 bases between. This CDR3 has 14 residues. The CDR3 spells CSVLTGSSYNEQFF. The CDR3 region has the DNA TGCAGCGTCCTAACAGGGAGCTCCTACAATGAGCAGTTCTTC.

The V and J genes are TRBV12-3 or TRBV12-4 and TRBJ1-2; D perhaps matches TRBD1 (5 bases). Trimming cost V 5 bases and J 4 bases, with 5 bases left between them. The CDR3 runs 11 residues. The CDR3 nucleotides are TGTGCCAGCAGTCAGGGCTATGGCTACACCTTC. It codes for CASSQGYGYTF.

This clone was counted a few times. V is TRBV6-2 or TRBV6-3 and J is TRBJ1-6; unclear D gene. The CDR3 is 12 residues long. Germline values: CDR1 MNHEY, CDR2 SVGEGT. V was shortened by 2 bases and J by 14 bases, with 10 bases between the two germline ends. This CDR3 reads CASSYTGSTLHF. The DNA for the CDR3 is TGTGCCAGCAGTTACACGGGGTCAACCCTCCACTTT.

The V and J genes are TRBV7-6 and TRBJ2-1, with D possibly TRBD1 on 6 matching bases. This CDR3 spans 15 amino acids. Per the germline V gene, CDR1 is SGHVS and CDR2 is FNYEAQ. V was pared by 5 bases and J by 9 bases, with 20 bases between. CDR3 amino acids: CASSLLTAGVGEQFF. The DNA for the CDR3 is TGTGCCAGCAGCCTACTTACAGCAGGGGTGGGTGAGCAGTTCTTC.

This chain connects TRBV29-1 to TRBJ2-7; no clear D. CDR3 length: 14 amino acids. The ends were cut back, 6 bases at V and 9 bases at J, with 24 bases in the middle. Germline V lookup: CDR1 SQVTM, CDR2 ANQGSEA. The CDR3, as DNA: TGCAGCGTATTACTACCCCCGCCTCAGTTAGGGCAGTACTTC. Protein product: CSVLLPPPQLGQYF.

The chain has TRBV2 and TRBJ1-5; possible D gene TRBD1, 5 bases. CDR3 length: 14 residues. Per the germline V gene, CDR1 is SNHLY and CDR2 is FYNNEI. Trimming took off 5 bases at V and 7 bases at J, with 15 bases between the two ends. The CDR3 DNA sequence: TGTGCCAGCAGTTTCCAGGGAATATCACAGCCCCAGCATTTT. Its protein is CASSFQGISQPQHF.

This chain links TRBV7-3 with TRBJ2-2; D call uncertain. Trimming removed 4 bases from V and 0 bases from J, with 12 bases in between. Germline CDR1 SGHTA, CDR2 FQGTGA. The CDR3 extends over 16 amino acids. The CDR3 DNA follows: TGTGCCAGCAGCTCCTCCTCCAGTTCGAACACCGGGGAGCTGTTTTTT. Translated, it gives CASSSSSSSNTGELFF.

The V call is TRBV27, the J call TRBJ2-2; 9 positions match TRBD2. The junction had 7 bases not matched to a gene; V was cut back by 3 bases and J by 5 bases. Looked up from germline, CDR1 is MNHEY and CDR2 is SMNVEV (reference sequence). This CDR3 has 16 residues. CDR3 amino acids: CASSFGSGSRTGELFF. CDR3 DNA: TGTGCCAGCAGTTTTGGTAGCGGGAGTCGAACCGGGGAGCTGTTTTTT.

The rearrangement uses TRBV28 and TRBJ1-2; 7 nucleotides align to TRBD1. The CDR3 is 13 amino acids. V shed 6 bases, J shed 3 bases, and the junction held 4 bases outside the gene matches. Germline CDR1 and CDR2: MDHEN and SYDVKM. The CDR3 sequence is CASRQGLDYGYTF. CDR3 DNA sequence: TGTGCCAGCAGACAGGGGTTAGACTATGGCTACACCTTC.

The genes are TRBV29-1 and TRBJ1-4, with 7 bases matching TRBD1. Germline V CDR1 and CDR2: SQVTM, ANQGSEA. The CDR3 length is 15 residues. With 4 bases clipped from V and 0 bases from J, the junction kept 5 bases outside the gene matches. The CDR3 sequence is CSVGEQGTTNEKLFF. Here the CDR3 DNA reads TGCAGCGTTGGGGAACAGGGGACAACTAATGAAAAACTGTTTTTT.

The rearrangement uses TRBV11-2 and TRBJ1-1; tentatively, D is TRBD1 (5 bases). Germline V gene lookup returns CDR1 SGHAT and CDR2 FQNNGV. V was clipped by 0 bases and J by 1 base, with 9 bases between them. The CDR3 contains 15 residues. The CDR3 DNA follows: TGTGCCAGCAGCTTAGATGGGCAGGGGAACACTGAAGCTTTCTTT. Its protein product is CASSLDGQGNTEAFF.

The genes are TRBV3-1 (or the pseudogene TRBV3-2) and TRBJ2-7; D not resolved. The CDR3 loop spans 12 amino acids. Germline assignment: CDR1 LGHDT and CDR2 YNNKEL (reference sequence). Trimming cost V 4 bases and J 7 bases, with 11 bases left between them. CDR3 sequence (DNA): TGTGCCAGCAGCCCCGCTTGGGCAGAGCAGTACTTC. It encodes CASSPAWAEQYF.

V is TRBV7-2 and J is TRBJ1-6; weak D call: TRBD1 (6 bases). CDR3 size: 15 residues. Per the germline V gene, CDR1 is SGHTA and CDR2 is FQGNSA. V dropped 5 bases and J dropped 5 bases, with 13 bases sitting between them. As DNA, the CDR3 is TGTGCCAGCAGCGTCACAGGGCCAGATAATTCACCCCTCCACTTT. Its translation is CASSVTGPDNSPLHF.

The chain combines TRBV9 with TRBJ2-5, with 9 bases identical to TRBD2. The CDR3 totals 15 residues. The V gene's germline CDR1 is SGDLS and CDR2 YYNGEE. The J segment lost 3 bases and the V segment lost 4 bases, leaving 7 bases of the junction unmatched. CDR3 bases: TGTGCCAGCAGCTCCTCAGCGGGGGGTAAAGAGACCCAGTACTTC. Translated, it gives CASSSSAGGKETQYF.

V usage is TRBV27 and J usage is TRBJ1-3; D gene uncertain. Trimming removed 5 bases from V and 1 base from J, with 12 bases in between. The germline CDR1 and CDR2 sequences are MNHEY and SMNVEV (reference sequence). CDR3 length: 15 amino acids. The CDR3 here is CASSPGTGSGNTIYF. The DNA of the CDR3 is TGTGCCAGCAGTCCGGGTACGGGGTCTGGAAACACCATATATTTT.